What follows is one T cell receptor (beta chain) and its context. Its cognate antigen has yet to be identified. Base qualities were left out, and no much larger clone turns up one base away. The source of the sample is a study of OX40 agonist ivuxolimab in advanced cancers. Study-wide context: Ivuxolimab was a fully human IgG2 agonistic monoclonal antibody targeting the costimulatory receptor OX40 (CD134). Intravenous ivuxolimab was administered to patients every 2 weeks at six dose levels: 0.01, 0.1, 0.3, 1.5, 3 and 10 mg/kg. Among the approximately 50 dose-escalation patients, about 20 had hepatocellular carcinoma, about 15 melanoma, 9 renal cell carcinoma and 9 head and neck cancer. In the dose-escalation cohort, 70% to 90% of patients were male, and the mean age was 60 years with a range of about 23 to 79. Patients were allowed to have had prior anti-PD-1, anti-PD-L1 or anti-CTLA-4 therapy, and less than 45% of the dose-escalation patients had previously received checkpoint inhibitors. Partial responses occurred in three dose-escalation patients: two with cutaneous melanoma and one with hepatocellular carcinoma. Peripheral TCRbeta sequencing aimed to test whether ivuxolimab altered TCR sequence diversity and caused clonal T-cell expansion. The monotherapy dose-escalation portion (N of about 50 patients) of the phase I ivuxolimab trial is reported in the paper. What the authors observed across the whole study: Which antigens the clonally expanded peripheral T cells were specific for was not determined. At doses of 0.1 to 3.0 mg/kg, clonal expansion of both CD4+ and CD8+ T cells in blood was seen between baseline and week 6. After ivuxolimab, CD8+ T cells had more expanded clones than CD4+ T cells on average. In partial responders in the 0.1-3.0 mg/kg groups, normalized peripheral clonal expansion was found to be among the lowest, especially among CD8+ T cells. Low levels of normalized T-cell clonal expansion were also seen in some patients who did not respond.

The V end gives up 3 bases and the J end 2 bases, leaving 5 bases in the junction not matched to a gene. From a lookup of the germline V gene, CDR1 and CDR2 are SGDLS and YYNGEE. Including the terminal cysteine and phenylalanine, the CDR3 comprises 15 residues. The DNA shown is the 45-base CDR3, in frame from base 1. To sequence the TCRbeta CDR3 region, genomic DNA was isolated from the sorted cells. The immunoSEQ Assay was used to sequence the TCRbeta CDR3 regions. TCRdb retrieved this table from immuneACCESS and kept in-frame rearrangements only. Not all clones are present; in checked studies, unresolved V genes account for under half, and no reason is known for the remainder. The sample includes roughly 34,000 clones, with more than 80% observed a single time. The ten largest clones represent 10% to 15% of the sample. Patients with autoimmune disease history or receiving systemic immunosuppression were excluded from the trial. Peripheral blood for TCR sequencing was collected from all dose cohorts at baseline, on cycle 4 day 1, and on cycle 7 day 1. The samples were taken from a phase I, first-in-human, multicenter, open-label dose-escalation trial of ivuxolimab. Adults with locally advanced or metastatic melanoma, renal cell carcinoma, hepatocellular carcinoma or head and neck squamous cell carcinoma were enrolled in the trial. Before TCR sequencing, CD4+ T cells and CD8+ T cells were sorted from peripheral blood as separate populations.

Material: CD4+ or CD8+ T cells sorted from blood, obtained in a trial of the OX40 agonist ivuxolimab. The chain joins TRBV9 to TRBJ2-1, with 7 bases aligning to TRBD2. The TCR originated in an adult with an advanced solid tumor such as melanoma, head and neck, liver or kidney cancer. CDR3 protein: CASSGSGAAYNEQFF. The bases read TGTGCCAGCAGCGGAAGCGGGGCCGCCTACAATGAGCAGTTCTTC.